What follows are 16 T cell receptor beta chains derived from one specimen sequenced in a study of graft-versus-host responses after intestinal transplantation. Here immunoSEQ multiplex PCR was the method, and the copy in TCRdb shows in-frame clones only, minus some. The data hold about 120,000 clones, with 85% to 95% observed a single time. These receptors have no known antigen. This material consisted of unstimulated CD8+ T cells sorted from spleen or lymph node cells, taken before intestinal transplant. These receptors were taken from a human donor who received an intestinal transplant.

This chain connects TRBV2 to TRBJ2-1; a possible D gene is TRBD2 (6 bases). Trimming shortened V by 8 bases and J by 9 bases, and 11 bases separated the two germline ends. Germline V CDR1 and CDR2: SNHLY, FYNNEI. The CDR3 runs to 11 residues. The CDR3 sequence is CASPGEGEQFF. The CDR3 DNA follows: TGTGCCAGCCCGGGAGAGGGTGAGCAGTTCTTC. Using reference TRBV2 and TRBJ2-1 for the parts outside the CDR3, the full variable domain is EPEVTQTPSHQVTQMGQEVILRCVPISNHLYFYWYRQILGQKVEFLVSFYNNEISEKSEIFDDQFSVERPDGSNFTLKIRSTKLEDSAMYFCASPGEGEQFFGPGTRLTVL.

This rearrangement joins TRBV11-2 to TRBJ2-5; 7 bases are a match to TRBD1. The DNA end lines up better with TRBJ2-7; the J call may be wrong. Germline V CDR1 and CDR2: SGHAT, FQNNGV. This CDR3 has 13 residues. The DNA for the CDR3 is TGTGCCAGCAGCTGGGGACAGTCCTACGAGCAGTACTTC. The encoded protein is CASSWGQSYEQYF.

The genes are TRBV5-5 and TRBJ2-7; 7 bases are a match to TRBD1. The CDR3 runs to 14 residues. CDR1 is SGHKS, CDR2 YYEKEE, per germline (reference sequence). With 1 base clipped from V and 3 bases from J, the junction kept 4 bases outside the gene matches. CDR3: CASSLWDRDYEQYF. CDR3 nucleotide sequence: TGTGCCAGCAGCTTGTGGGACAGAGACTACGAGCAGTACTTC.

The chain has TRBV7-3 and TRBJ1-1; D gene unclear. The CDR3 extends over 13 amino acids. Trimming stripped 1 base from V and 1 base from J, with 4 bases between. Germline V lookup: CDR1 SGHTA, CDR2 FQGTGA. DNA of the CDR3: TGTGCCAGCAGCTTAAGACAGAACACTGAAGCTTTCTTT. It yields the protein CASSLRQNTEAFF.

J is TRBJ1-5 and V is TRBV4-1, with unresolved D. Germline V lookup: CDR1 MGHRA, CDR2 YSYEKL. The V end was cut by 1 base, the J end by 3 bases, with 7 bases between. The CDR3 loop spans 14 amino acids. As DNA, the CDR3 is TGCGCCAGCAGCCAAGGAGCCACCAATCAGCCCCAGCATTTT. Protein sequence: CASSQGATNQPQHF.

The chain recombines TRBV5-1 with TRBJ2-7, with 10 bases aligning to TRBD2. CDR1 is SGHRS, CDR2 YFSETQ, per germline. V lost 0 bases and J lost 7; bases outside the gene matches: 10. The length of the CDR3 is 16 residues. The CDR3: CASSLVGLAASREQYF. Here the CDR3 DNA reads TGCGCCAGCAGCTTGGTAGGACTAGCGGCCTCTAGGGAGCAGTACTTC.

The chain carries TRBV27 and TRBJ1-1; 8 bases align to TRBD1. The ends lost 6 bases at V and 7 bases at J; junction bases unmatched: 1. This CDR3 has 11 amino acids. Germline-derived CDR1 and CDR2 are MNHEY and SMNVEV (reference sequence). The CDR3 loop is CASRTGGEAFF. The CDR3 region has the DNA TGTGCCAGCAGAACAGGGGGTGAAGCTTTCTTT.

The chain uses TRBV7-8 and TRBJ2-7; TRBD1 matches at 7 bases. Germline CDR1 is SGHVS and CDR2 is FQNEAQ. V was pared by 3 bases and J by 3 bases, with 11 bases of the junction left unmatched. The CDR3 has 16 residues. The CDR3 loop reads CASSFSRTGLGYEQYF. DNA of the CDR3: TGTGCCAGCAGCTTCAGCCGGACAGGTCTTGGCTACGAGCAGTACTTC.

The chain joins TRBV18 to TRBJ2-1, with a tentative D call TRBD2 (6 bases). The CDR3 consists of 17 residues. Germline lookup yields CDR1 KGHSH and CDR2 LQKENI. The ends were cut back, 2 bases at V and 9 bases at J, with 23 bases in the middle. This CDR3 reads CASSPVLGGTQLREQFF. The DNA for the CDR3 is TGTGCCAGCTCACCAGTCTTGGGAGGTACACAACTTCGTGAGCAGTTCTTC.

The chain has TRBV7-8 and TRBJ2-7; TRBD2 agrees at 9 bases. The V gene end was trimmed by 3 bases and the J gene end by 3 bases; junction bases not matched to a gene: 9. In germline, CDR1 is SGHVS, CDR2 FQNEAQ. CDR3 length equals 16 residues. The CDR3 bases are TGTGCCAGCAGCTTGGGCGGGCGGGAGGGCCGCTACGAGCAGTACTTC. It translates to CASSLGGREGRYEQYF.

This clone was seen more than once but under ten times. The DNA for the CDR3 is TGTGCCAGCAGCTTAGCCGGAAACACTGAAGCTTTCTTT. Its translation is CASSLAGNTEAFF. The gene calls are TRBV7-9 and TRBJ1-1; D gene uncertain. The CDR3 loop spans 13 amino acids. Germline lookup yields CDR1 SEHNR and CDR2 FQNEAQ (reference sequence). V was cut by 0 bases and J by 2 bases, with 4 bases left in between.

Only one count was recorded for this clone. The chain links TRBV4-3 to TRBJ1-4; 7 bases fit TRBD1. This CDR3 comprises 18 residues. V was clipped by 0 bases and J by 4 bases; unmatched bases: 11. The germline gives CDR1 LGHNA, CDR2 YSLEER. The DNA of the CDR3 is TGCGCCAGCAGCCAAGATCCTTTCCGACAGGGAATTAATGAAAAACTGTTTTTT. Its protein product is CASSQDPFRQGINEKLFF.

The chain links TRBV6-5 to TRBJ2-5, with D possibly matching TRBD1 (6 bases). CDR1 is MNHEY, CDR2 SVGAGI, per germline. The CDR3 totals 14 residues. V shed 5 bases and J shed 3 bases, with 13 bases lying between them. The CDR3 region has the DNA TGTGCCAGCAGTCCCGACGAGGGGGAAGAGACCCAGTACTTC. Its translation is CASSPDEGEETQYF.

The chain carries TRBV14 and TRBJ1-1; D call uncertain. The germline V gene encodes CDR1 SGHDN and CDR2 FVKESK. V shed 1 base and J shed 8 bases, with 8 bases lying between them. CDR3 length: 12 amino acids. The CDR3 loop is CASSQGPGEAFF. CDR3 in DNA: TGTGCCAGCAGCCAAGGTCCAGGAGAAGCTTTCTTT.

The CDR3 coding sequence is TGCAGCGCCCTTGTACGGCCAGCGGGGGGGGGCACAGATACGCAGTATTTT. Translation: CSALVRPAGGGTDTQYF. This chain connects TRBV29-1 to TRBJ2-3; 10 bases fit TRBD2. CDR1 is SQVTM and CDR2 is ANQGSEA in the germline V gene. The CDR3 consists of 17 residues. The ends lost 7 bases at V and 1 base at J; junction bases unmatched: 14.

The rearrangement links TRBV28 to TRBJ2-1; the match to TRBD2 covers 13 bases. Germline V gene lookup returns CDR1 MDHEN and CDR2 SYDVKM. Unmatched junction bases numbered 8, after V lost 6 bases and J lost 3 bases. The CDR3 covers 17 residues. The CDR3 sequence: CASRSGLAGEIYNEQFF. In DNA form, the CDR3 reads TGTGCCAGCAGATCTGGACTAGCGGGAGAAATCTACAATGAGCAGTTCTTC.